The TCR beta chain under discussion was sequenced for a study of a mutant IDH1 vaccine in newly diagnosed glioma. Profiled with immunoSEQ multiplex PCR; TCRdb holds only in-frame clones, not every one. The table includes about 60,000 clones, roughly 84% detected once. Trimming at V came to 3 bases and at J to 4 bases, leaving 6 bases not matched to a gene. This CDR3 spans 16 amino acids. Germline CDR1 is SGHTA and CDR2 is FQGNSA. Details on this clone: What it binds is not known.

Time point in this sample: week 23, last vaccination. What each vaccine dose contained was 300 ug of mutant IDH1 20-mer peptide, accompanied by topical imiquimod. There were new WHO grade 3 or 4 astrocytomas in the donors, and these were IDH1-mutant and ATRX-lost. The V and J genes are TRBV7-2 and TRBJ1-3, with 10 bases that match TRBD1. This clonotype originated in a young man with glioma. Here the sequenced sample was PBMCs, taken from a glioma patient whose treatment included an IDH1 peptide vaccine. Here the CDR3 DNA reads TGTGCCAGCAGCTTGGGGACAGGGGCGAGGGGAAACACCATATATTTT. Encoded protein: CASSLGTGARGNTIYF. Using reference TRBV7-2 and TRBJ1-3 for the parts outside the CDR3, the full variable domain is GAGVSQSPSNKVTEKGKDVELRCDPISGHTALYWYRQSLGQGLEFLIYFQGNSAPDKSGLPSDRFSAERTGGSVSTLTIQRTQQEDSAVYLCASSLGTGARGNTIYFGEGSWLTVV.